A single sample is the source of the 30 T cell receptor beta chains below, sequenced in a study of beta chain features in type 1 diabetes. The entirety of the isolated RNA underwent reverse transcription, so expressed TCRB transcripts were sequenced. Profiling relied on immunoSEQ multiplex PCR, and the TCRdb table lists in-frame clones only, not all of them. The table records 200,000 to 300,000 clones, roughly two thirds of them present only once. Sequencing was done on a sample of naive CD4+ T cells from blood. These receptors were collected from a man aged 25-40 years in good health.

V and J are TRBV30 and TRBJ1-5; D is uncertain. The CDR3 contains 13 residues. Trimming pared 1 base from V and 1 base from J, leaving 5 bases between. Looked up from germline, CDR1 is GTSNPN and CDR2 is SVGIG (reference sequence). The CDR3 DNA reads TGTGCCTGGAGTGCACAGAGCAATCAGCCCCAGCATTTT. It codes for CAWSAQSNQPQHF.

The rearrangement uses TRBV9 and TRBJ2-5; D not certain. Trimming took 0 bases from V and 5 from J, leaving 11 bases between them. Germline V gives CDR1 SGDLS, CDR2 YYNGEE. The length of the CDR3 is 14 residues. Here the CDR3 reads CASSVGGSSETQYF. The CDR3 nucleotides are TGTGCCAGCAGCGTAGGTGGTAGCTCCGAGACCCAGTACTTC. Based on the CDR3 plus reference TRBV9 and TRBJ2-5, the full variable domain is DSGVTQTPKHLITATGQRVTLRCSPRSGDLSVYWYQQSLDQGLQFLIQYYNGEERAKGNILERFSAQQFPDLHSELNLSSLELGDSALYFCASSVGGSSETQYFGPGTRLLVL.

This clone was seen a handful of times. V usage is TRBV30 and J usage is TRBJ1-6, with a possible D match to TRBD1 (6 bases). Looked up from germline, CDR1 is GTSNPN and CDR2 is SVGIG (reference sequence). Trimming shortened V by 3 bases and J by 5 bases, and 14 bases separated the two germline ends. This CDR3 is built from 15 residues. The CDR3 region is CAWRDMTGNNSPLHF. The CDR3 DNA follows: TGTGCCTGGAGGGACATGACAGGAAATAATTCACCCCTCCACTTT.

V is TRBV30 and J is TRBJ2-1, with D perhaps TRBD2 (5 bases). CDR1 and CDR2 from the germline V gene are GTSNPN and SVGIG (reference sequence). The CDR3 contains 15 residues. V shed 0 bases and J shed 2 bases, with 11 bases lying between them. The CDR3 spells CAWSVVLAAYNEQFF. The CDR3 DNA reads as TGTGCCTGGAGTGTGGTCCTAGCAGCCTACAATGAGCAGTTCTTC.

The rearrangement links TRBV7-6 to TRBJ2-7; 8 bases align to TRBD1. J lost 4 bases, V lost 4 bases, and 12 bases had no gene match. The CDR3 loop spans 16 amino acids. The germline V gene has CDR1 SGHVS and CDR2 FNYEAQ. CDR3 protein: CASSSPRGRGPYEQYF. In DNA, the CDR3 is TGTGCCAGCAGCTCACCCAGGGGGCGAGGACCTTACGAGCAGTACTTC.

The chain carries TRBV29-1 and TRBJ2-7; D unresolved. This CDR3 has 13 amino acids. The V end lost 7 bases, the J end lost 3 bases, and 16 bases lay between the germline ends. CDR1 is SQVTM and CDR2 is ANQGSEA in the germline V gene. CDR3 sequence (DNA): TGCAGCGCAAAGACACGTGGAAGCTACGAGCAGTACTTC. It encodes CSAKTRGSYEQYF.

V and J are TRBV29-1 and TRBJ1-1; D is perhaps TRBD1 (5 bases). V dropped 4 bases and J dropped 4 bases, with 10 bases sitting between them. This CDR3 contains 12 residues. The germline V gene encodes CDR1 SQVTM and CDR2 ANQGSEA. CDR3 sequence: CSVVGQGTEAFF. In DNA form, the CDR3 reads TGCAGCGTTGTGGGTCAGGGCACTGAAGCTTTCTTT.

Regarding this clone: Other nucleotide sequences from this sample produce the same CDR3. The J gene is TRBJ2-7, the V gene TRBV30, with D possibly matching TRBD1 (6 bases). Per the germline V gene, CDR1 is GTSNPN and CDR2 is SVGIG (reference sequence). Trimming pared 4 bases from V and 1 base from J, leaving 8 bases between. This CDR3 contains 12 residues. CDR3 in amino acids: CAWTGDSYEQYF. The CDR3 region has the DNA TGTGCCTGGACAGGGGATTCCTACGAGCAGTACTTC.

A note on this clone: This specimen includes other DNA sequences encoding the same CDR3. The genes are TRBV5-6 and TRBJ2-5; D unresolved. Trimming took 0 bases from V and 5 from J, leaving 2 bases between them. Germline assignment: CDR1 SGHDT and CDR2 YYEEEE. The CDR3 contains 11 residues. The CDR3 loop reads CASSLDETQYF. In DNA form, the CDR3 reads TGTGCCAGCAGCTTGGACGAGACCCAGTACTTC.

V usage is TRBV7-6 and J usage is TRBJ2-1; 9 bases match TRBD1. The J segment lost 2 bases and the V segment lost 1 base, leaving 6 bases of the junction unmatched. Germline V lookup: CDR1 SGHVS, CDR2 FNYEAQ. CDR3 length: 17 amino acids. CDR3 bases: TGTGCCAGCAGCTTAGGTGGGACAGGGATCACCTACAATGAGCAGTTCTTC. Protein: CASSLGGTGITYNEQFF. Supplemented by reference TRBV7-6 and TRBJ2-1, the full variable domain reads GAGVSQSPRYKVTKRGQDVALRCDPISGHVSLYWYRQALGQGPEFLTYFNYEAQQDKSGLPNDRFSAERPEGSISTLTIQRTEQRDSAMYRCASSLGGTGITYNEQFFGPGTRLTVL.

The chain carries TRBV5-1 and TRBJ2-5; TRBD1 is a possible D gene (6 bases). The CDR3 extends over 14 amino acids. The V and J ends lost 0 bases and 3 bases respectively, with 9 bases between them. Germline V CDR1 and CDR2: SGHRS, YFSETQ. This chain's CDR3 is CASSLGTAKETQYF. CDR3 in DNA: TGCGCCAGCAGCTTGGGGACAGCAAAAGAGACCCAGTACTTC. Full variable domain (remainder filled in from reference TRBV5-1 and TRBJ2-5): KAGVTQTPRYLIKTRGQQVTLSCSPISGHRSVSWYQQTPGQGLQFLFEYFSETQRNKGNFPGRFSGRQFSNSRSEMNVSTLELGDSALYLCASSLGTAKETQYFGPGTRLLVL.

The chain links TRBV13 to TRBJ1-1; a weak D match, TRBD1 (6 bases). The length of the CDR3 is 14 residues. The V gene's germline CDR1 is PRHDT and CDR2 FYEKMQ (reference sequence). V shed 5 bases and J shed 4 bases, with 14 bases lying between them. CDR3 DNA: TGTGCCAGCAGCGAGGACCCCAGGGGCACTGAAGCTTTCTTT. Translated, it gives CASSEDPRGTEAFF.

The chain links TRBV6-5 to TRBJ1-5; weak D call: TRBD1 (6 bases). Germline V lookup: CDR1 MNHEY, CDR2 SVGAGI. The CDR3 runs to 13 residues. V was shortened by 5 bases and J by 12 bases, with 17 bases between the two germline ends. CDR3 in amino acids: CASSTDTGKRQHF. The CDR3 DNA is TGTGCCAGCAGTACCGACACAGGGAAGCGCCAGCATTTT.

The rearrangement uses TRBV5-1 and TRBJ2-1; 8 bases are shared with TRBD1. Germline loops: CDR1 SGHRS, CDR2 YFSETQ. The CDR3 totals 16 residues. Unmatched junction bases numbered 6, after V lost 4 bases and J lost 0 bases. The CDR3 coding sequence is TGCGCCAGCAGCCCACTCGGGACAGGCTCCTACAATGAGCAGTTCTTC. This translates into CASSPLGTGSYNEQFF.

The chain couples TRBV10-3 to TRBJ2-3; 12 nucleotides match TRBD2. V was clipped by 11 bases and J by 2 bases; unmatched bases: 5. The CDR3 totals 14 residues. CDR1 ENHRY and CDR2 SYGVKD come from the germline V gene. The CDR3 DNA is TGTGCCGCCACTAGCGGGAGGTACACAGATACGCAGTATTTT. Its translation is CAATSGRYTDTQYF.

The chain links TRBV6-5 to TRBJ2-5, with 10 bases identical to TRBD2. Germline trimming cut 2 bases from V and 5 bases from J; bases unmatched to any gene: 5. This CDR3 is built from 15 residues. Germline loops: CDR1 MNHEY, CDR2 SVGAGI. CDR3 sequence: CASSYKGLARETQYF. The CDR3 DNA sequence: TGTGCCAGCAGTTACAAGGGACTAGCGAGGGAGACCCAGTACTTC.

This clone turned up a few times. V gene TRBV30 combines with J gene TRBJ2-1, with TRBD2 identical over 8 bases. The CDR3 sequence is 15 residues long. The V gene end was trimmed by 1 base and the J gene end by 0 bases; junction bases not matched to a gene: 2. In germline, CDR1 is GTSNPN, CDR2 SVGIG (reference sequence). The CDR3 sequence: CAWSGTSSSYNEQFF. The CDR3 DNA reads TGTGCCTGGAGTGGGACTAGCAGCTCCTACAATGAGCAGTTCTTC.

This clone was counted once. The J gene is TRBJ2-7, the V gene TRBV19; possible D gene TRBD2, 6 bases. Germline CDR1 reads LNHDA; CDR2 reads SQIVND (reference sequence). V lost 7 bases, J lost 2 bases, and 15 bases lay in between. The CDR3 has 14 residues. CDR3 protein: CASTASGGAYEQYF. The CDR3 DNA reads as TGTGCCAGTACAGCCTCAGGAGGGGCCTACGAGCAGTACTTC.

This rearrangement joins TRBV7-9 to TRBJ2-1; D gene unclear. Germline lookup yields CDR1 SEHNR and CDR2 FQNEAQ (reference sequence). The CDR3 totals 12 residues. V was cut by 4 bases and J by 8 bases, with 9 bases left in between. This CDR3 reads CASSSNKDEQFF. CDR3 in DNA: TGTGCCAGCAGCTCGAATAAGGATGAGCAGTTCTTC.

About this clone itself: The identical CDR3 is also encoded by other nucleotide sequences in the sample. V usage is TRBV9 and J usage is TRBJ2-3, with no clear D. Trimming took 0 bases from V and 0 from J, leaving 5 bases between them. The CDR3 contains 14 residues. Germline-derived CDR1 and CDR2 are SGDLS and YYNGEE. The CDR3 is CASSVVGSTDTQYF. The CDR3 bases are TGTGCCAGCAGCGTAGTCGGTAGCACAGATACGCAGTATTTT. The whole variable domain, filled in from reference TRBV9 and TRBJ2-3, reads DSGVTQTPKHLITATGQRVTLRCSPRSGDLSVYWYQQSLDQGLQFLIQYYNGEERAKGNILERFSAQQFPDLHSELNLSSLELGDSALYFCASSVVGSTDTQYFGPGTRLTVL.

The chain employs TRBV29-1 and TRBJ1-1; a possible D gene is TRBD1 (6 bases). The CDR3 is 14 residues long. Germline CDR1 SQVTM, CDR2 ANQGSEA. V lost 6 bases and J 1 base, leaving 15 bases between the germline ends. CDR3 nucleotides: TGCAGCGTCTCTCCTGGCAGGGGGAACACTGAAGCTTTCTTT. Translating it yields CSVSPGRGNTEAFF. The full variable domain, its missing parts supplied by reference TRBV29-1 and TRBJ1-1, is SAVISQKPSRDICQRGTSLTIQCQVDSQVTMMFWYRQQPGQSLTLIATANQGSEATYESGFVIDKFPISRPNLTFSTLTVSNMSPEDSSIYLCSVSPGRGNTEAFFGQGTRLTVV.

Of note for this clone: This sample also contains other DNA sequences that code for the same CDR3. J is TRBJ2-5 and V is TRBV15; TRBD1 might be the D (5 bases). Trimming removed 1 base at V and 5 bases at J, with 5 bases between. The germline V gene encodes CDR1 LNHNV and CDR2 YYDKDF (reference sequence). This CDR3 spans 12 amino acids. As DNA, the CDR3 is TGTGCCACCAGCAGAGGACAGGAGACCCAGTACTTC. Protein sequence: CATSRGQETQYF.

This chain uses TRBV18 with TRBJ2-5; D is possibly TRBD1 (6 bases). The germline gives CDR1 KGHSH, CDR2 LQKENI. V lost 5 bases and J lost 1, with 11 bases in between. The CDR3 has 14 residues. The CDR3 here is CASSDTGIQETQYF. The CDR3 coding sequence is TGTGCCAGCTCAGACACAGGGATCCAAGAGACCCAGTACTTC.

The rearrangement joins TRBV10-3 to TRBJ2-3; 7 bases fit TRBD2. The V and J ends lost 4 bases and 5 bases, in that order; junction bases with no gene match: 3. Germline CDR1 ENHRY, CDR2 SYGVKD. This CDR3 has 13 amino acids. CDR3 coding DNA: TGTGCCATCAGTGGGATAGCGGGAGATACGCAGTATTTT. This encodes CAISGIAGDTQYF.

The J gene is TRBJ1-5, the V gene TRBV6-1, with D uncertain. The CDR3 has 14 residues. Germline V gives CDR1 MNHNS, CDR2 SASEGT. With 3 bases removed from V and 1 base from J, the gap between germline ends came to 7 bases. The CDR3 loop reads CASSDGVSNQPQHF. CDR3 in DNA: TGTGCCAGCAGTGATGGGGTCAGCAATCAGCCCCAGCATTTT.

The chain combines TRBV20-1 with TRBJ2-7; D call uncertain. Germline assignment: CDR1 DFQATT and CDR2 SNEGSKA (reference sequence). This CDR3 contains 11 residues. V lost 3 bases, J lost 6 bases, and 9 bases lay in between. CDR3 nucleotide sequence: TGCAGTGCTAGGGCGGATGGCGAGCAGTACTTC. This gives the protein CSARADGEQYF.

The CDR3 loop reads CASSRQGLGTQYF. As DNA, the CDR3 is TGTGCCAGCAGCCGACAGGGGTTGGGGACCCAGTACTTC. The chain couples TRBV28 to TRBJ2-5; 8 bases are a match to TRBD1. The trim removed 6 bases at V and 7 bases at J, leaving 7 bases unmatched. Germline CDR1 and CDR2: MDHEN and SYDVKM. CDR3 length: 13 residues.

V gene TRBV25-1 combines with J gene TRBJ2-3; D might be TRBD1 (6 bases). The CDR3 is 15 residues long. Germline V gene sequence: CDR1 MGHDK, CDR2 SYGVNS. V lost 5 bases to trimming and J lost 6 bases, with 18 bases between them. CDR3 in DNA: TGTGCCAGCAGTCGAGGGGGTGGTTGGAGTGATACGCAGTATTTT. Translating it yields CASSRGGGWSDTQYF.

This clone showed up just a few times. The rearrangement links TRBV5-1 to TRBJ2-3; D gene unclear. V gave up 0 bases and J gave up 2 bases, with 1 base separating them. CDR1 is SGHRS, CDR2 YFSETQ, per germline. CDR3 length equals 12 residues. This CDR3 is CASSLATDTQYF. DNA of the CDR3: TGCGCCAGCAGCTTGGCCACAGATACGCAGTATTTT.

The chain employs TRBV15 and TRBJ2-7, with 7 bases lining up with TRBD2. Trimming removed 1 base from V and 3 bases from J; junction bases left unmatched: 9. The germline CDR1 and CDR2 sequences are LNHNV and YYDKDF (reference sequence). The CDR3 totals 16 residues. For the CDR3, the DNA is TGTGCCACCAGCAGAGCCCGCGGGAGAGGTTTCTACGAGCAGTACTTC. The encoded protein is CATSRARGRGFYEQYF.